This T cell receptor (beta chain) was identified in a study of Graves' ophthalmopathy and Graves' hyperthyroidism. As the starting material, 10 ml of fresh peripheral blood yielded the PBMCs. The study amplified TCR beta CDR3 regions using RNA transcripts. Investigators did first-round RT-PCR with HTBI primers, then second-round multiplex PCR. TCRdb passed the multiplex PCR reads through MiXCR, listing each CDR3 protein once. The sample consists of 150,000 to 200,000 distinct CDR3 sequences, 30% to 45% of them appearing once. Germline V gene lookup returns CDR1 MDHEN and CDR2 SYDVKM. Trimming shortened V by 5 bases and J by 2 bases, and 10 bases separated the two germline ends. The CDR3 loop spans 13 amino acids.

The V gene is TRBV28, the J gene TRBJ2-7; no clear D. The material sequenced was peripheral blood. This clonotype was sampled from a middle-aged woman with Graves' ophthalmopathy. This CDR3 reads CASSPAKPYEQYF. DNA for the CDR3: TGTGCCAGCAGTCCGGCCAAACCCTACGAGCAGTACTTC. Together with reference TRBV28 and TRBJ2-7, the CDR3 gives the full variable domain: DVKVTQSSRYLVKRTGEKVFLECVQDMDHENMFWYRQDPGLGLRLIYFSYDVKMKEKGDIPEGYSVSREKKERFSLILESASTNQTSMYLCASSPAKPYEQYFGPGTRLTVT.